The clone carrying this TCR beta chain was seen a handful of times. The data were obtained in a study of beta chain features in type 1 diabetes. Study in general: On cell yields, gender and age, patients and healthy donors were similar.

Based on CD45RO/CCR7/CD25/CD127/CD95/CD27, CD4+ regulatory, stem cell-like memory, naive and central memory cells were sorted. Expressed TCRB transcripts were sequenced because the isolated RNA had all been reverse transcribed beforehand. The read count averaged around 3.6 million across naive, central memory and regulatory T cell samples. Libraries were prepared by immunoSEQ multiplex PCR; TCRdb keeps only in-frame clonotypes and omits some of them. The data show hundreds of thousands of clones, with more than 9.5% seen just once and 0.046% held by the top ten. Sequenced sample: naive CD4+ T cells from blood. The source is a woman aged 18-30 years in good health.

The CDR3 sequence is CASSVSPGLATQYF. The CDR3 DNA sequence: TGTGCCAGCAGCGTCAGCCCGGGACTAGCGACGCAGTATTTT. This chain connects TRBV9 to TRBJ2-3, with TRBD2 matching over 10 bases. The trim removed 2 bases at V and 9 bases at J, leaving 6 bases unmatched. The germline CDR1 and CDR2 sequences are SGDLS and YYNGEE. This CDR3 has 14 amino acids.